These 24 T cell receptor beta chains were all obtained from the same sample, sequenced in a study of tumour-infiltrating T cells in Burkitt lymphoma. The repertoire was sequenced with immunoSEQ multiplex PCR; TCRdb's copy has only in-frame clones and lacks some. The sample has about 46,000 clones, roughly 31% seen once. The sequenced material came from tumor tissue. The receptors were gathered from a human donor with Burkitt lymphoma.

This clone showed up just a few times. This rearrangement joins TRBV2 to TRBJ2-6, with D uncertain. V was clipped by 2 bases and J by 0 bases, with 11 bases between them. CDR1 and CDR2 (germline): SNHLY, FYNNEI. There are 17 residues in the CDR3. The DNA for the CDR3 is TGTGCCAGCAGTGAATGGGGAAGGTTCTCTGGGGCCAACGTCCTGACTTTC. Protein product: CASSEWGRFSGANVLTF.

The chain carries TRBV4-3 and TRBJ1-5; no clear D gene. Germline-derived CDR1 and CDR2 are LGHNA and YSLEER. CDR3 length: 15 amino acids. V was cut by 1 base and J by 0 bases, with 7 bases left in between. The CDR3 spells CASSQGVISNQPQHF. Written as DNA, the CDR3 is TGCGCCAGCAGCCAAGGGGTCATTAGCAATCAGCCCCAGCATTTT.

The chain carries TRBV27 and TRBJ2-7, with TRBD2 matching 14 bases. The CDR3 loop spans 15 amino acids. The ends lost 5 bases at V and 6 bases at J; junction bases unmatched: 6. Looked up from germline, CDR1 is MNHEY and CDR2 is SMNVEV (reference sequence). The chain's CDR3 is CASSARLAGGSEQYF. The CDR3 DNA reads TGTGCCAGCAGTGCGCGACTAGCGGGGGGGTCCGAGCAGTACTTC.

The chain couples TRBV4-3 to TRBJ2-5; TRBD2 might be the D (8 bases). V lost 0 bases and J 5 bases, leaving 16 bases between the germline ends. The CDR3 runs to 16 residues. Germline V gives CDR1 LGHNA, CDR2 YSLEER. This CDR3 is CASSQDGGGTAETQYF. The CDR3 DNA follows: TGCGCCAGCAGCCAAGACGGCGGGGGGACAGCGGAGACCCAGTACTTC.

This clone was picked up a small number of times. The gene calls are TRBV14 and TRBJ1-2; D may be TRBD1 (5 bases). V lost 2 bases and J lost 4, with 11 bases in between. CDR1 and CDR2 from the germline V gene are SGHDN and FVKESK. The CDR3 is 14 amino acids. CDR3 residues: CASSQYRGRYGYTF. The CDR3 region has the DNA TGTGCCAGCAGCCAATACCGGGGCCGCTATGGCTACACCTTC.

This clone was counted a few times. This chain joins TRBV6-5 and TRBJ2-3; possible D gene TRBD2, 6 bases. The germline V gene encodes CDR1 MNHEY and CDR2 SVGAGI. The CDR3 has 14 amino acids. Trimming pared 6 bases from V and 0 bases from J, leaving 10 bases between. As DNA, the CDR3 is TGTGCCAGCAGAACGGGGAGGAGCACAGATACGCAGTATTTT. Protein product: CASRTGRSTDTQYF.

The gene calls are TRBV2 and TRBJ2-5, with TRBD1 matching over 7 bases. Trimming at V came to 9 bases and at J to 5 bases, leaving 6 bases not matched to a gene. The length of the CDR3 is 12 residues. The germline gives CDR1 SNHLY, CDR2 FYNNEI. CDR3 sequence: CASRGGRETQYF. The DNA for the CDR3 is TGTGCCAGTAGAGGGGGCCGGGAGACCCAGTACTTC.

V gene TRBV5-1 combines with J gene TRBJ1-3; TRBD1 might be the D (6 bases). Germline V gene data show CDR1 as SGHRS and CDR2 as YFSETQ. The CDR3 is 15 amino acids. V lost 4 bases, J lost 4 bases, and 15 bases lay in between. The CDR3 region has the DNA TGCGCCAGCAGCGCGGCCGCGGGACACGGAAACACCATATATTTT. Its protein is CASSAAAGHGNTIYF.

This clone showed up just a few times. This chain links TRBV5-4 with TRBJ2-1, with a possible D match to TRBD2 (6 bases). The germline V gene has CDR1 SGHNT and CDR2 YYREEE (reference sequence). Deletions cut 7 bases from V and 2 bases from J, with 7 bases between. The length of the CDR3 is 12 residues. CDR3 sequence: CASGGAYNEQFF. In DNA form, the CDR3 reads TGTGCCAGCGGAGGGGCCTACAATGAGCAGTTCTTC.

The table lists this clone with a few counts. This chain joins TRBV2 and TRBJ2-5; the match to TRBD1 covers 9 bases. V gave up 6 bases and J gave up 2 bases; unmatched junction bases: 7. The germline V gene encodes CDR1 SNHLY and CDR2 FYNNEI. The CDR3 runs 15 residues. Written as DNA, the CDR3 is TGTGCCAGCAGGGAGGGACAGGGTCTACAAGAGACCCAGTACTTC. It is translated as CASREGQGLQETQYF.

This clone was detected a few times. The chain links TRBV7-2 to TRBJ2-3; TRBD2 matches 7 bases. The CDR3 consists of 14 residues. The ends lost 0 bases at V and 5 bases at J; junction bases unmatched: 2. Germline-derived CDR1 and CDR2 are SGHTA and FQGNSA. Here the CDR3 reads CASSLAGGRDTQYF. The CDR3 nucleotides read TGTGCCAGCAGCTTAGCGGGGGGGAGAGATACGCAGTATTTT. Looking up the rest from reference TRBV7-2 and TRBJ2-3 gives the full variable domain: GAGVSQSPSNKVTEKGKDVELRCDPISGHTALYWYRQSLGQGLEFLIYFQGNSAPDKSGLPSDRFSAERTGGSVSTLTIQRTQQEDSAVYLCASSLAGGRDTQYFGPGTRLTVL.

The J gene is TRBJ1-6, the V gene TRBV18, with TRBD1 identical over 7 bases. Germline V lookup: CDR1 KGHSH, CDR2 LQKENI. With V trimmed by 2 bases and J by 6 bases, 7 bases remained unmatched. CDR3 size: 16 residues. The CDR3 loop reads CASSPSGNRGNSPLHF. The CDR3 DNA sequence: TGTGCCAGCTCACCATCAGGGAACAGGGGTAATTCACCCCTCCACTTT.

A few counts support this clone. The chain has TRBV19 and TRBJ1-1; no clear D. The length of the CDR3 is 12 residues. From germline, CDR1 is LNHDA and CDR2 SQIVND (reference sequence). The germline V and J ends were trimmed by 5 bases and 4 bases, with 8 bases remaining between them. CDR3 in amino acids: CASSPWGTEAFF. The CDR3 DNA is TGTGCCAGTAGTCCGTGGGGCACTGAAGCTTTCTTT.

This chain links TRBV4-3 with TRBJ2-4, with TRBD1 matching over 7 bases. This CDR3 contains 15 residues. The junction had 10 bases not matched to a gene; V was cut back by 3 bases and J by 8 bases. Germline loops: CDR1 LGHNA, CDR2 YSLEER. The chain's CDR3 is CASSHDLVTGDIQYF. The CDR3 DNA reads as TGCGCCAGCAGCCACGACCTTGTTACAGGGGACATTCAGTACTTC.

In nucleotides, the CDR3 is TGTGCCAGTAGTACCCCCCTAGCGGTTTCCCAAGAGACCCAGTACTTC. Translated: CASSTPLAVSQETQYF. The J gene is TRBJ2-5, the V gene TRBV19, with 7 bases aligning to TRBD2. This CDR3 contains 16 residues. Germline V lookup: CDR1 LNHDA, CDR2 SQIVND (reference sequence). Losses at the gene ends were 4 bases for V and 1 base for J; bases not matched to a gene: 9.

The CDR3 nucleotides are TGCGCCAGCAGCTTGGATGCAGGGACTGGAAACACCATATATTTT. Translating gives CASSLDAGTGNTIYF. This sequence joins TRBV5-1 and TRBJ1-3; D perhaps matches TRBD1 (5 bases). CDR3 size: 15 residues. The V gene lost 0 bases and the J gene lost 2 bases, with 9 bases spanning the gap. Per germline, CDR1 SGHRS and CDR2 YFSETQ.

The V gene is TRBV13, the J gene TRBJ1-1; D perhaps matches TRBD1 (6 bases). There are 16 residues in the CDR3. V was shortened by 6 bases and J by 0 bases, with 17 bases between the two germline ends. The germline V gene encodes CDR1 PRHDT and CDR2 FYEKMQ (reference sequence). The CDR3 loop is CASRFRTVGMNTEAFF. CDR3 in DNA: TGTGCCAGCAGGTTTAGGACAGTCGGCATGAACACTGAAGCTTTCTTT.

The CDR3 region has the DNA TGCGCCAGCAGCCGGACTAGCGGGGGGGCAGAAGATACGCAGTATTTT. Amino acids: CASSRTSGGAEDTQYF. J is TRBJ2-3 and V is TRBV4-1; 15 bases align to TRBD2. The CDR3 contains 16 residues. The germline CDR1 and CDR2 sequences are MGHRA and YSYEKL. Trimming cost V 4 bases and J 5 bases; bases outside gene matches: 4.

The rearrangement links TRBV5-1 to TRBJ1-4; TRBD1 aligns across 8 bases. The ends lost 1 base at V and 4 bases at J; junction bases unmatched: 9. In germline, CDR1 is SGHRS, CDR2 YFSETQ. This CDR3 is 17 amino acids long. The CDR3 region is CASSLPGTGGVNEKLFF. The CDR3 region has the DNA TGCGCCAGCAGCTTGCCCGGGACAGGAGGGGTTAATGAAAAACTGTTTTTT.

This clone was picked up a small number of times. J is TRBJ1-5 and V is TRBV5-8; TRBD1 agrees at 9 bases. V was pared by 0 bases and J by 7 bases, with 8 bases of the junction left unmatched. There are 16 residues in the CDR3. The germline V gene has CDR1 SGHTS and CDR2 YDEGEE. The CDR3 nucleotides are TGTGCCAGCAGCTTGGTGTGGGACAGGGTCCACCAGCCCCAGCATTTT. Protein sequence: CASSLVWDRVHQPQHF.

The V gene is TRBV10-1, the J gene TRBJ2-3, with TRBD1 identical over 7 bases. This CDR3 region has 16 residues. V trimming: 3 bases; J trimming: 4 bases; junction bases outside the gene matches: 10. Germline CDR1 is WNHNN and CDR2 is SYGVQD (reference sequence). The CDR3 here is CASSDRTGRRADTQYF. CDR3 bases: TGCGCCAGCAGTGACAGGACAGGTCGACGGGCAGATACGCAGTATTTT.

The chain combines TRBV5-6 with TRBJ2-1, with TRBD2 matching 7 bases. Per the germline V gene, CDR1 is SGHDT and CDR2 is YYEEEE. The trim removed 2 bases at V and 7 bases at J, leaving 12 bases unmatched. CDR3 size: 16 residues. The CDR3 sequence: CASSFAGLGFTNEQFF. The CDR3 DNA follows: TGTGCCAGCAGCTTTGCAGGACTAGGCTTTACGAATGAGCAGTTCTTC. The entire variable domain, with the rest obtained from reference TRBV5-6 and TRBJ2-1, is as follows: DAGVTQSPTHLIKTRGQQVTLRCSPKSGHDTVSWYQQALGQGPQFIFQYYEEEERQRGNFPDRFSGHQFPNYSSELNVNALLLGDSALYLCASSFAGLGFTNEQFFGPGTRLTVL.

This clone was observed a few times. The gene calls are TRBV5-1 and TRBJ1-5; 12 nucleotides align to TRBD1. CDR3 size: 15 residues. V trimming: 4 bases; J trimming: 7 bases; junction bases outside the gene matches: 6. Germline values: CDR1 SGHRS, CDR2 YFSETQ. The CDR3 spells CASSPGQGASQPQHF. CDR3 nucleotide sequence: TGCGCCAGCAGCCCGGGACAGGGGGCCTCGCAGCCCCAGCATTTT.

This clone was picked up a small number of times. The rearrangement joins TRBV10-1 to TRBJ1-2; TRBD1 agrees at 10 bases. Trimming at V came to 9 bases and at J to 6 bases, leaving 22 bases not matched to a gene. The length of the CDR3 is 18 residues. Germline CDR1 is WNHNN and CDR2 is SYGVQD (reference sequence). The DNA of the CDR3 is TGCGCCAGGAGACAAGACCCGGGACAGGGGACTTATCGGAATGGCTACACCTTC. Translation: CARRQDPGQGTYRNGYTF.